One T cell receptor (beta chain) is described in this entry. These data belong to a study of blood T cell repertoires in COVID-19. Across the study: Spain, Italy and the United States supplied samples that represented acute and convalescent COVID-19. The cDNA or gDNA used as material had been derived from T cells, B-cell-depleted T cells, or PBMCs.

The data were produced by immunoSEQ multiplex PCR, yet TCRdb's version contains in-frame clones alone and is incomplete. Here the sample spans approximately 300,000 clones, roughly 91% being singletons. The TCR originated in a woman in her 30s who had recovered from COVID-19. Sequencing was performed on PBMCs or T cells enriched from blood (not recorded which).

CDR3 nucleotides: TGTGCCAGCAGCTTACAGGGACAAGAGACCCAGTACTTC. This translates into CASSLQGQETQYF. The chain recombines TRBV11-2 with TRBJ2-5; the D gene is possibly TRBD1 (5 bases). V dropped 2 bases and J dropped 2 bases, with 6 bases sitting between them. In germline, CDR1 is SGHAT, CDR2 FQNNGV. The CDR3 length is 13 residues.